What follows is one T cell receptor (beta chain) and its context. Its antigen is undetermined. CDR1 and CDR2 from the germline V gene are SGHTA and FQGNSA. The CDR3 contains 14 residues. V was trimmed by 5 bases and J by 0 bases, leaving 10 bases between them. This record comes from a study of cytomegalovirus exposure and HLA in healthy donors. For the study at large: HLA-typed donors contributed approximately 92 million unique TCRs, which were held in an early data release. Genetic ancestry analysis placed about 80% of the 400 or so donors that were genotyped in the Caucasian-associated cluster. Whole-study findings and limits: Many donors carried some public TCRs, although rarity characterized most TCR sequences.

Use of 60 Vbeta and 13 Jbeta primers characterized the PCR. Repertoires were generated with immunoSEQ multiplex PCR, while TCRdb's copy carries only in-frame clones and drops some. The profile shows under 150,000 clones, 80% to 85% of them singletons. The source of this sequence is a boy aged 2 to 9 in good health and CMV-seronegative. The V and J genes are TRBV7-2 and TRBJ1-1; D not resolved. The sample comprised PBMCs. The CDR3 DNA reads TGTGCCAGCAGCCCCTCAGAGGTGAACACTGAAGCTTTCTTT. It codes for CASSPSEVNTEAFF.